Listed below are T cell receptor beta chains from one sample, sequenced in a study of OX40 agonist ivuxolimab in advanced cancers. Using immunoSEQ multiplex PCR, the repertoire was profiled, and TCRdb retains in-frame clones only, with some absent. The sample contains 50,000 to 70,000 clones, around four fifths of which appear only once. Sequences were derived from CD4+ or CD8+ T cells sorted from blood, sampled in a trial of the OX40 agonist ivuxolimab. All receptors derive from an adult with an advanced solid tumor such as melanoma, head and neck, liver or kidney cancer. CDR3s include the opening cysteine and the closing phenylalanine or tryptophan. Fields, in order: clone size, J gene, V gene, CDR3 length, D gene, CDR3 protein, CDR3 DNA. A D gene is named only where the DNA matches it firmly. Rows give clone size only sometimes, using once, few, many, or a class for an expanded clone.

. TRBJ1-2 TRBV5-4 14 . CASSLVGRGDGYTF TGTGCCAGCAGCTTGGTGGGAAGGGGCGATGGCTACACCTTC
. TRBJ2-1 TRBV6-4 15 TRBD2 CASSDAGGFYNEQFF TGTGCCAGCAGTGACGCGGGAGGGTTCTACAATGAGCAGTTCTTC
. TRBJ2-1 TRBV9 16 TRBD1 CASSVSAGTGAHEQFF TGTGCCAGCAGCGTATCCGCCGGGACAGGGGCCCATGAGCAGTTCTTC
few TRBJ2-3 TRBV18 12 . CASSPSTDTQYF TGTGCCAGCTCACCTTCCACAGATACGCAGTATTTT
. TRBJ2-5 TRBV30 15 TRBD1 CAWRLSGTGLETQYF TGTGCCTGGAGGCTATCCGGGACAGGACTGGAGACCCAGTACTTC
. TRBJ2-7 TRBV5-4 16 TRBD1 CASSLDPGTGTGEQYF TGTGCCAGCAGCTTGGACCCCGGGACAGGGACGGGCGAGCAGTACTTC
. TRBJ1-4 TRBV4-3 15 . CASSQLTGENEKLFF TGCGCCAGCAGCCAATTGACGGGTGAAAATGAAAAACTGTTTTTT
. TRBJ1-3 TRBV30 17 . CAWSVRGPGTAGNTIYF TGTGCCTGGAGTGTACGGGGGCCCGGGACTGCTGGAAACACCATATATTTT
. TRBJ2-5 TRBV6-6 12 . CASNPEGETQYF TGTGCCAGCAATCCCGAGGGGGAGACCCAGTACTTC
. TRBJ2-1 TRBV7-2 11 . CASGWGNEQFF TGTGCCAGCGGCTGGGGGAATGAGCAGTTCTTC
. TRBJ2-5 TRBV19 16 TRBD2 CASTPSGRAKGETQYF TGTGCCAGTACCCCTAGCGGGAGGGCCAAAGGAGAGACCCAGTACTTC
. TRBJ2-5 TRBV7-9 15 TRBD1 CASSWSTGVGETQYF TGTGCCAGCAGCTGGTCGACAGGGGTAGGGGAGACCCAGTACTTC
. TRBJ2-5 TRBV9 15 . CASSVEGLARETQYF TGTGCCAGCAGCGTAGAGGGGCTAGCACGGGAGACCCAGTACTTC
. TRBJ2-7 TRBV18 13 . CASSPGIGYEQYF TGTGCCAGCTCCCCCGGCATAGGCTACGAGCAGTACTTC
. TRBJ2-7 TRBV5-1 14 . CASSLGQDLNEQYF TGCGCCAGCAGCTTGGGGCAGGATCTCAACGAGCAGTACTTC
medium-sized TRBJ1-4 TRBV2 16 . CASSEVIGGVGEKLFF TGTGCCAGCAGTGAAGTTATCGGCGGGGTAGGGGAAAAACTGTTTTTT
few TRBJ1-5 TRBV7-2 14 . CASSFWGGSQPQHF TGTGCCAGCAGCTTTTGGGGGGGCAGTCAGCCCCAGCATTTT
. TRBJ2-5 TRBV5-4 17 TRBD2 CASSQGGSSGGQETQYF TGTGCCAGCAGCCAAGGAGGGTCTAGCGGGGGACAAGAGACCCAGTACTTC
. TRBJ2-1 TRBV5-1 15 . CASSSPGPRRAEQFF TGCGCCAGCAGCTCTCCGGGACCTCGGAGGGCTGAGCAGTTCTTC
once TRBJ1-5 TRBV10-3 15 TRBD1 CAISEGRGPGQPQHF TGTGCCATCAGTGAGGGAAGGGGGCCGGGCCAGCCCCAGCATTTT
. TRBJ2-5 TRBV7-9 15 . CASSLVGAFGETQYF TGTGCCAGCAGCTTAGTGGGGGCGTTCGGAGAGACCCAGTACTTC
. TRBJ1-2 TRBV18 16 TRBD1 CASSPPGQGARVGYTF TGTGCCAGCTCACCCCCGGGACAGGGGGCGAGGGTTGGCTACACCTTC
. TRBJ2-2 TRBV19 13 . CASSNAGTGELFF TGTGCCAGTAGTAATGCAGGCACCGGGGAGCTGTTTTTT
. TRBJ1-2 TRBV7-2 15 . CASSMNRGRGDGYTF TGTGCCAGCAGCATGAACCGGGGGCGAGGAGATGGCTACACCTTC
. TRBJ2-2 TRBV29-1 15 TRBD2 CSVAGGLAGPGELFF TGCAGCGTTGCCGGGGGACTAGCGGGACCCGGGGAGCTGTTTTTT
. TRBJ1-2 TRBV21-1 10 . CASSNYGYTF TGTGCCAGCAGCAACTATGGCTACACCTTC
. TRBJ1-3 TRBV7-8 16 TRBD1 CASSYLEQGAGNTIYF TGTGCCAGCAGCTATTTAGAACAGGGGGCTGGAAACACCATATATTTT
. TRBJ2-5 TRBV6-5 15 . CASSGGQFIQETQYF TGTGCCAGCAGTGGTGGACAGTTCATCCAAGAGACCCAGTACTTC
. TRBJ1-2 TRBV7-2 14 TRBD1 CASTLMSTGYGYTF TGTGCCAGCACCCTGATGTCGACAGGGTATGGCTACACCTTC
. TRBJ1-4 TRBV5-4 12 . CASSSTDEKLFF TGTGCCAGCAGCTCCACAGATGAAAAACTGTTTTTT
. TRBJ2-2 TRBV5-1 18 TRBD1 CASSPGTGGIANTGELFF TGCGCCAGCAGCCCCGGGACAGGGGGGATCGCGAACACCGGGGAGCTGTTTTTT
. TRBJ2-2 TRBV18 14 . CASSPGGDTGELFF TGTGCCAGCTCACCAGGAGGGGACACCGGGGAGCTGTTTTTT
. TRBJ1-3 TRBV6-1 15 . CASSEVFLSGNTIYF TGTGCCAGCAGTGAAGTTTTCCTCTCTGGAAACACCATATATTTT
few TRBJ1-1 TRBV5-5 14 . CASSLRGLNTEAFF TGTGCCAGCAGCTTGCGGGGATTGAACACTGAAGCTTTCTTT
. TRBJ2-1 TRBV18 15 . CASSQRGPPYNEQFF TGTGCCAGCTCACAACGGGGTCCCCCCTACAATGAGCAGTTCTTC
. TRBJ2-1 TRBV11-3 14 . CASSSSSVYNEQFF TGTGCCAGCAGCTCTTCTAGCGTATACAATGAGCAGTTCTTC
. TRBJ2-7 TRBV7-9 16 . CASSLAAGHHSYEQYF TGTGCCAGCAGCTTAGCGGCGGGCCACCACTCCTACGAGCAGTACTTC
once TRBJ2-3 TRBV16 15 . CASSRTASSTDTQYF TGTGCCAGCAGCCGGACAGCTTCTAGCACAGATACGCAGTATTTT
few TRBJ1-6 TRBV21-1 17 . CASSGYRRSSYNSPLHF TGTGCCAGCAGCGGGTACAGGAGGAGCTCCTATAATTCACCCCTCCACTTT
. TRBJ2-5 TRBV19 14 TRBD1 CASSMDRVQETQYF TGTGCCAGTAGTATGGACAGGGTCCAAGAGACCCAGTACTTC
. TRBJ2-2 TRBV15 16 TRBD1 CATSPRTGGDTGELFF TGTGCCACCTCACCCCGGACAGGGGGGGACACCGGGGAGCTGTTTTTT
. TRBJ2-5 TRBV30 15 . CAWARSEPHQETQYF TGTGCCTGGGCACGGAGCGAACCCCACCAAGAGACCCAGTACTTC
. TRBJ2-7 TRBV9 14 TRBD1 CASSARDRGYEQYF TGTGCCAGCAGCGCCCGGGACAGGGGCTACGAGCAGTACTTC
. TRBJ2-5 TRBV6-5 14 . CASSPNRGRGTQYF TGTGCCAGCAGCCCGAACCGGGGGCGGGGGACCCAGTACTTC
once TRBJ2-6 TRBV7-9 13 . CASGSSGANVLTF TGTGCCAGCGGGAGCTCTGGGGCCAACGTCCTGACTTTC